The 32 T cell receptor beta chains below come from one sample, sequenced in a study of shared clonotypes between healthy human individuals. Libraries were prepared by immunoSEQ multiplex PCR; TCRdb keeps only in-frame clonotypes and omits some of them. The sample carries about 2.4 million clones, around nine tenths recorded once. Sequencing input: naive CD4+ T cells sorted from blood. Stated subset: CD45RA+ positively selected. These TCRs come from a man between 18 and 29 years old in good health.

The V and J genes are TRBV6-1 and TRBJ2-1, with D possibly matching TRBD1 (5 bases). The CDR3 contains 13 residues. The germline V gene has CDR1 MNHNS and CDR2 SASEGT. With 7 bases removed from V and 10 bases from J, the gap between germline ends came to 17 bases. The CDR3 nucleotides are TGTGCCAGCAACCCTGTTGGGGCGAGAGAGCAGTTCTTC. Translation gives CASNPVGAREQFF.

The chain is built from TRBV6-6 and TRBJ1-1; unclear D gene. The CDR3 is 13 amino acids. The germline V gene encodes CDR1 MNHNY and CDR2 SVGAGI (reference sequence). Trimming removed 6 bases at V and 1 base at J, with 9 bases between. The CDR3 coding sequence is TGTGCCAGCAGCCCGAACAGGAACACTGAAGCTTTCTTT. Translation gives CASSPNRNTEAFF.

The chain joins TRBV7-9 to TRBJ1-1, with D possibly TRBD1 on 5 matching bases. CDR3 length equals 13 residues. V gave up 3 bases and J gave up 7 bases, with 12 bases separating them. Germline CDR1 and CDR2: SEHNR and FQNEAQ (reference sequence). The CDR3 DNA sequence: TGTGCCAGCAGCTTCCCTGACAGTCATGAAGCTTTCTTT. It encodes CASSFPDSHEAFF.

About this clone itself: Within the sample, other DNA sequences also encode this same CDR3. The CDR3 region has the DNA TGTGCCAGCAGCCTGAGGACAGGTTCTGAAGCTTTCTTT. The encoded protein is CASSLRTGSEAFF. The rearrangement joins TRBV7-9 to TRBJ1-1; TRBD1 matches at 7 bases. Germline values: CDR1 SEHNR, CDR2 FQNEAQ (reference sequence). This CDR3 is built from 13 residues. Unmatched junction bases numbered 6, after V lost 5 bases and J lost 6 bases.

This clone was recorded once. The gene calls are TRBV25-1 and TRBJ1-2; D is uncertain. The CDR3 has 12 residues. Trimming took 1 base from V and 8 from J, leaving 8 bases between them. CDR1 and CDR2 (germline): MGHDK, SYGVNS. This chain's CDR3 is CASSESGWGYTF. For the CDR3, the DNA is TGTGCCAGCAGTGAATCAGGTTGGGGCTACACCTTC.

The CDR3 region is CASSKGQGPNQPQHF. The CDR3 DNA reads as TGTGCCAGCAGTAAGGGACAGGGGCCAAATCAGCCCCAGCATTTT. This chain joins TRBV6-5 and TRBJ1-5, with TRBD1 matching over 10 bases. Germline V lookup: CDR1 MNHEY, CDR2 SVGAGI. The CDR3 is 15 residues long. V shed 5 bases and J 4 bases; nucleotides not matched to a gene: 5.

The J gene is TRBJ1-3, the V gene TRBV6-5; D unclear. Germline V lookup: CDR1 MNHEY, CDR2 SVGAGI. The V gene lost 7 bases and the J gene lost 4 bases, with 8 bases spanning the gap. This CDR3 has 12 amino acids. DNA of the CDR3: TGTGCCAGCACGTCTCAGGGAAACACCATATATTTT. The encoded protein is CASTSQGNTIYF.

This chain links TRBV28 with TRBJ1-2; 9 bases are a match to TRBD1. With V trimmed by 8 bases and J by 4 bases, 11 bases remained unmatched. This CDR3 region has 15 residues. Germline values: CDR1 MDHEN, CDR2 SYDVKM. CDR3 DNA sequence: TGTGCCAGCCACCTTTGGGGACAGGGAAGCTATGGCTACACCTTC. Protein product: CASHLWGQGSYGYTF.

J is TRBJ2-3 and V is TRBV7-3; the D is unclear. In germline, CDR1 is SGHTA, CDR2 FQGTGA. V was cut by 6 bases and J by 4 bases, with 11 bases left in between. This CDR3 is 13 amino acids long. CDR3 coding DNA: TGTGCCAGCAGTAGTACTTCCGCAGATACGCAGTATTTT. It is translated as CASSSTSADTQYF.

In its sample, this clone was seen a few times. Other DNA sequences of this sample code for an identical CDR3. The chain employs TRBV6-5 and TRBJ1-5; D gene ambiguous. CDR1 MNHEY and CDR2 SVGAGI come from the germline V gene. Trimming pared 5 bases from V and 4 bases from J, leaving 9 bases between. The CDR3 is 13 residues long. This chain's CDR3 is CASSRLGNQPQHF. CDR3 coding DNA: TGTGCCAGCAGTCGCTTAGGAAATCAGCCCCAGCATTTT.

This clone has just one count. The J gene is TRBJ2-7, the V gene TRBV6-5, with D perhaps matching TRBD2 (6 bases). Looked up from germline, CDR1 is MNHEY and CDR2 is SVGAGI. The ends were cut back, 5 bases at V and 2 bases at J, with 10 bases in the middle. CDR3 size: 13 residues. DNA for the CDR3: TGTGCCAGCAGTGCCCCGGGGGCCTACGAGCAGTACTTC. This gives the protein CASSAPGAYEQYF.

This chain links TRBV10-2 with TRBJ1-5; D may be TRBD1 (6 bases). V was cut by 4 bases and J by 3 bases, with 13 bases left in between. The germline V gene has CDR1 WSHSY and CDR2 SAAADI. This CDR3 has 15 residues. The CDR3 sequence is CASSVGRDNNQPQHF. The CDR3 coding sequence is TGCGCCAGCAGTGTCGGCAGGGACAACAATCAGCCCCAGCATTTT.

Only one count was recorded for this clone. The junction shows a germline mismatch at one end, possibly a read error. In the same sample, other DNA sequences code for this CDR3. CDR3 region: CASSLVGLAETQYF. The CDR3, as DNA: TGTGCTAGCAGCTTGGTCGGACTAGCTGAGACCCAGTACTTC. The V and J genes are TRBV7-7 and TRBJ2-5; 8 bases align to TRBD2. Germline V CDR1 and CDR2: SSHAT, FNYEAQ (reference sequence). CDR3 length: 14 residues. Full variable domain (rest looked up from reference TRBV7-7 and TRBJ2-5): GAGVSQSPRYKVTKRGQDVTLRCDPISSHATLYWYQQALGQGPEFLTYFNYEAQPDKSGLPSDRFSAERPEGSISTLTIQRTEQRDSAMYRCASSLVGLAETQYFGPGTRLLVL.

The chain uses TRBV6-4 and TRBJ1-5; tentative D call: TRBD1 (6 bases). Germline-derived CDR1 and CDR2 are MRHNA and SNTAGT. Trimming stripped 6 bases from V and 6 bases from J, with 15 bases between. This CDR3 is built from 14 residues. Here the CDR3 reads CASSPQGEGQPQHF. CDR3 nucleotide sequence: TGTGCCAGCAGCCCACAGGGAGAGGGTCAGCCCCAGCATTTT.

Worth noting for this clone: Different DNA sequences within this sample yield the same CDR3. The genes are TRBV2 and TRBJ2-6; no definite D call. With 4 bases removed from V and 0 bases from J, the gap between germline ends came to 4 bases. The CDR3 length is 14 residues. Germline V gene lookup returns CDR1 SNHLY and CDR2 FYNNEI. The CDR3 is CASSGLSGANVLTF. The CDR3 coding sequence is TGTGCCAGCAGTGGCCTCTCTGGGGCCAACGTCCTGACTTTC.

This rearrangement joins TRBV7-8 to TRBJ1-6; the D gene is possibly TRBD1 (6 bases). Trimming cost V 1 base and J 6 bases, with 10 bases left between them. This CDR3 is built from 15 residues. Germline V gene data show CDR1 as SGHVS and CDR2 as FQNEAQ. The CDR3 spells CASSLVRGTNSPLHF. The DNA for the CDR3 is TGTGCCAGCAGCTTAGTAAGGGGGACTAATTCACCCCTCCACTTT. Filled out from reference TRBV7-8 and TRBJ1-6, the complete variable domain reads GAGVSQSPRYKVAKRGQDVALRCDPISGHVSLFWYQQALGQGPEFLTYFQNEAQLDKSGLPSDRFFAERPEGSVSTLKIQRTQQEDSAVYLCASSLVRGTNSPLHFGNGTRLTVT.

The chain is built from TRBV5-1 and TRBJ1-1; the match to TRBD1 covers 7 bases. From germline, CDR1 is SGHRS and CDR2 YFSETQ. V lost 3 bases, J lost 4 bases, and 6 bases stayed unmatched. This CDR3 spans 14 amino acids. As DNA, the CDR3 is TGCGCCAGCAGCTCCGGACAGGTGGTCACTGAAGCTTTCTTT. This encodes CASSSGQVVTEAFF.

The count of this clone is one. The rearrangement links TRBV6-6 to TRBJ1-5; D uncertain. Germline values: CDR1 MNHNY, CDR2 SVGAGI (reference sequence). Trimming removed 5 bases from V and 0 bases from J, with 14 bases in between. The CDR3 runs 16 residues. The CDR3 loop reads CASSLLGPYSNQPQHF. DNA for the CDR3: TGTGCCAGCAGTCTGTTAGGGCCTTATAGCAATCAGCCCCAGCATTTT.

As to this clone: This CDR3 is also generated by other DNA sequences in the sample. The V and J genes are TRBV5-1 and TRBJ2-6; D gene uncertain. Germline CDR1 and CDR2: SGHRS and YFSETQ. Between the trimmed V and J ends, which lost 0 bases and 1 base, there was a span of 5 bases. This CDR3 is 15 amino acids long. CDR3 protein: CASSLGGSGANVLTF. The CDR3 coding sequence is TGCGCCAGCAGCTTGGGTGGGTCTGGGGCCAACGTCCTGACTTTC.

CDR3 in DNA: TGCGCCAGCAGAAAAACCGGGACTAGCGGGAGTGGAACAGATACGCAGTATTTT. Amino acids: CASRKTGTSGSGTDTQYF. The chain employs TRBV5-1 and TRBJ2-3, with 14 bases matching TRBD2. Germline CDR1 is SGHRS and CDR2 is YFSETQ. Trimming cost V 5 bases and J 3 bases; bases outside gene matches: 11. There are 18 residues in the CDR3. The complete variable domain, with remaining parts taken from reference TRBV5-1 and TRBJ2-3, reads KAGVTQTPRYLIKTRGQQVTLSCSPISGHRSVSWYQQTPGQGLQFLFEYFSETQRNKGNFPGRFSGRQFSNSRSEMNVSTLELGDSALYLCASRKTGTSGSGTDTQYFGPGTRLTVL.

This clone occurred once. The V gene is TRBV6-5, the J gene TRBJ2-1; TRBD2 matches 8 bases. Germline CDR1 is MNHEY and CDR2 is SVGAGI. V was pared by 2 bases and J by 7 bases, with 4 bases of the junction left unmatched. This CDR3 has 14 amino acids. CDR3 protein: CASSYDGRVNEQFF. The CDR3 DNA is TGTGCCAGCAGTTACGACGGGAGGGTGAATGAGCAGTTCTTC.

The chain couples TRBV6-5 to TRBJ2-1, with 7 bases identical to TRBD1. Germline trimming cut 6 bases from V and 7 bases from J; bases unmatched to any gene: 12. The CDR3 extends over 15 amino acids. Germline V gene data show CDR1 as MNHEY and CDR2 as SVGAGI. CDR3 DNA: TGTGCCAGCAGGCCCTCCGGGACAGCCACTAATGAGCAGTTCTTC. It encodes CASRPSGTATNEQFF.

On this clone itself: Other DNA sequences from this sample encode an identical CDR3 as well. J is TRBJ2-3 and V is TRBV10-3; maybe TRBD2 (6 bases). The CDR3 sequence is 15 residues long. Trimming removed 0 bases from V and 1 base from J, with 8 bases in between. Germline V CDR1 and CDR2: ENHRY, SYGVKD. As DNA, the CDR3 is TGTGCCATCAGTGAGTCTGGCGGGGGCACAGATACGCAGTATTTT. The encoded protein is CAISESGGGTDTQYF.

The rearrangement links TRBV4-1 to TRBJ1-1, with TRBD1 matching 8 bases. Germline V gene data show CDR1 as MGHRA and CDR2 as YSYEKL. V was pared by 3 bases and J by 4 bases, with 10 bases of the junction left unmatched. The CDR3 extends over 16 amino acids. CDR3 region: CASSHLGQGRGTEAFF. The CDR3, as DNA: TGCGCCAGCAGCCACCTTGGACAGGGACGTGGCACTGAAGCTTTCTTT.

This clone came up once. V is TRBV27 and J is TRBJ2-3; a weak D match, TRBD1 (5 bases). Germline CDR1 reads MNHEY; CDR2 reads SMNVEV (reference sequence). CDR3 length: 13 residues. Trimming took 8 bases from V and 6 from J, leaving 15 bases between them. CDR3 DNA sequence: TGTGCCAGCCGTTCAAACCAGGGCGATACGCAGTATTTT. Residues: CASRSNQGDTQYF.

This rearrangement joins TRBV27 to TRBJ1-3; D remains ambiguous. The V gene's germline CDR1 is MNHEY and CDR2 SMNVEV (reference sequence). The CDR3 loop spans 14 amino acids. Trimming removed 1 base at V and 2 bases at J, with 6 bases between. The CDR3: CASSLLGTGNTIYF. The CDR3 region has the DNA TGTGCCAGCAGTTTATTAGGGACTGGAAACACCATATATTTT.

J is TRBJ2-7 and V is TRBV10-3; 8 nucleotides line up with TRBD1. The V and J ends lost 6 bases and 2 bases, in that order; junction bases with no gene match: 3. This CDR3 has 13 amino acids. Germline values: CDR1 ENHRY, CDR2 SYGVKD. The CDR3 nucleotides read TGTGCCATCAGGGCGGACAGGGCCTACGAGCAGTACTTC. Translation gives CAIRADRAYEQYF.

The rearrangement uses TRBV21-1 and TRBJ2-7; the table's D call, TRBD1, was not checked against the DNA. TRBV21-1 is described as a pseudogene. The CDR3 length is 15 residues. The DNA of the CDR3 is TGTGCCAGCAGCAACGCCCGGGACAGGGGGCTCGAGCAGTACTTC. The encoded protein is CASSNARDRGLEQYF.

This chain connects TRBV30 to TRBJ1-3; no firm D call. There are 15 residues in the CDR3. The V gene lost 5 bases and the J gene lost 4 bases, with 18 bases spanning the gap. Germline V gene lookup returns CDR1 GTSNPN and CDR2 SVGIG (reference sequence). The CDR3 region has the DNA TGTGCCTGGCGGGTTGGAGGCCTAGCGGGAAACACCATATATTTT. Translating it yields CAWRVGGLAGNTIYF.

V gene TRBV6-1 combines with J gene TRBJ1-1; D is undetermined. Trimming removed 8 bases at V and 2 bases at J, with 12 bases between. CDR3 length equals 13 residues. Germline V gene sequence: CDR1 MNHNS, CDR2 SASEGT. The CDR3 sequence is CASLRDFNTEAFF. Here the CDR3 DNA reads TGTGCCAGCTTAAGGGATTTTAACACTGAAGCTTTCTTT.

This sequence joins TRBV11-2 and TRBJ2-5, with D perhaps matching TRBD1 or TRBD2 (5 bases each). Germline V gene sequence: CDR1 SGHAT, CDR2 FQNNGV. The CDR3 consists of 15 residues. The ends were cut back, 2 bases at V and 5 bases at J, with 15 bases in the middle. This CDR3 reads CASSLPTGARETQYF. CDR3 bases: TGTGCCAGCAGCTTACCCACCGGGGCCAGGGAGACCCAGTACTTC.

The gene calls are TRBV7-2 and TRBJ2-7; 9 nucleotides agree with TRBD2. The CDR3 has 15 residues. The V gene's germline CDR1 is SGHTA and CDR2 FQGNSA. J lost 4 bases, V lost 8 bases, and 12 bases had no gene match. The CDR3 protein is CASSPRAGGGYEQYF. DNA of the CDR3: TGTGCCAGCTCCCCCCGAGCGGGAGGAGGATACGAGCAGTACTTC.